The clone carrying this T cell receptor beta chain was seen at least ten times. The antigen is unknown. These data belong to a study of T cell repertoires in cytomegalovirus infection. On the study more broadly: Indications of both CMV infection and matching HLA type were provided by public TCR beta signatures. Broader study findings: The ex vivo response showed dominance by HLA-C-restricted CMV-specific TCR beta clonotypes. CMV carriers having the relevant HLA were flagged by cumulative public TCR beta family frequency.

Germline-derived CDR1 and CDR2 are SGHKS and YYEKEE (reference sequence). CDR3 size: 14 residues. Germline trimming cut 3 bases from V and 6 bases from J; bases unmatched to any gene: 3. TCRdb used MiXCR to reprocess the reads, holding one entry per CDR3 protein. The table records over 300,000 distinct CDR3 sequences, roughly a sixth of them present only once. J is TRBJ2-2 and V is TRBV5-5, with 9 bases identical to TRBD1. Specimen: PBMCs. This receptor was obtained from a human donor in good health (CMV status not recorded). Some clones in this sample may be carry-over from other donors' samples. This chain's CDR3 is CASSWGQGAGELFF. Here the CDR3 DNA reads TGTGCCAGCAGCTGGGGACAGGGTGCCGGGGAGCTGTTTTTT.